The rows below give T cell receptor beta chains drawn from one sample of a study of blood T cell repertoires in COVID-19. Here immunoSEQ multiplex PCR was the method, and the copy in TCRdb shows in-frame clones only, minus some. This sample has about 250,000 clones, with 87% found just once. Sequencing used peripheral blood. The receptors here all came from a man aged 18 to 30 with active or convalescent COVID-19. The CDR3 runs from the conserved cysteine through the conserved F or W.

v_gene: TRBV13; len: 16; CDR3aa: CASSSPDLRAKNIQYF
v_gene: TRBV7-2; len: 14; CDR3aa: CASSRTSFADTQYF
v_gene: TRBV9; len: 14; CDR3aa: CASSGWTSGNTIYF
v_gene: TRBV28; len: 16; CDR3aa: CASSFIPGQSSYEQYF
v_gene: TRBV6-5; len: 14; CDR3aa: CASSHGGAEETQYF
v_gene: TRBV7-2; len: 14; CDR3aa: CASSSRTSGTQQYF
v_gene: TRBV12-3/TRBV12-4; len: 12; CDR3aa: CASSFSGETQYF
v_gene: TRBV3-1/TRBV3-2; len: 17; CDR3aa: CASSQGTSGGPINEQFF
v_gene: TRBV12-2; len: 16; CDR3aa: CASRPPPGTENTEAFF
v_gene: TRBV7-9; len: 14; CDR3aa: CASSSQGGYTEAFF
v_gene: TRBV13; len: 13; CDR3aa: CASSNPGEPEAFF
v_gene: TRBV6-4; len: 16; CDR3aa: CASSDFRTHGDEKLFF
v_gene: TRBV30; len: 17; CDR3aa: CAWSRPGQGSNPYGYTF
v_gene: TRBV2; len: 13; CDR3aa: CASSLPGGGGYTF